These T cell receptor beta chains were read from a single sample in a study of T cell repertoires in cytomegalovirus infection. The antigens these receptors bind are not known. TCRdb itself ran the reads through MiXCR, one entry per CDR3 protein. The table has about 890,000 distinct CDR3 sequences, around 30% seen once. Specimen: cultured CD8+ T cells from PBMCs, collected from culture after CMV antigen stimulation. The source is a human donor in good health (CMV status not recorded). Some clones in this sample may be carry-over from other donors' samples. Each CDR3 is given with its conserved first and last residue. The order of the fields is clone size, J gene, D gene, V gene, CDR3 DNA, CDR3 protein. A D gene is named only where the DNA matches it firmly. The listing skips clone size in some rows; elsewhere it reads once, few, many or a size class.

clone size: NA; J gene: TRBJ1-2; D gene: TRBD1; V gene: TRBV6-2/TRBV6-3; CDR3 DNA: TGTGCCAGCAGTTACGGGGACAGGGCCTATGGCTACACCTTC; CDR3 protein: CASSYGDRAYGYTF
clone size: NA; J gene: TRBJ2-6; D gene: NA; V gene: TRBV9; CDR3 DNA: TGTGCCAGCAGCGGGTGGGGCTCTGGGGCCAACGTCCTGACTTTC; CDR3 protein: CASSGWGSGANVLTF
clone size: NA; J gene: TRBJ1-1; D gene: NA; V gene: TRBV6-1; CDR3 DNA: TGTGCCAGCAGACCCGGACCGAACACTGAAGCTTTCTTT; CDR3 protein: CASRPGPNTEAFF
clone size: NA; J gene: TRBJ1-1; D gene: NA; V gene: TRBV14; CDR3 DNA: TGTGCCAGCAGGGGGACGGACCACACTGAAGCTTTCTTT; CDR3 protein: CASRGTDHTEAFF
clone size: NA; J gene: TRBJ2-1; D gene: TRBD1; V gene: TRBV5-1; CDR3 DNA: TGCGCCAGCAGCTTGGACCGGGACAGTTTCTACAATGAGCAGTTCTTC; CDR3 protein: CASSLDRDSFYNEQFF
clone size: few; J gene: TRBJ2-1; D gene: NA; V gene: TRBV2; CDR3 DNA: TGTGCCATCGTCGGACCGGACGGTGAGCAGTTCTTC; CDR3 protein: CAIVGPDGEQFF
clone size: few; J gene: TRBJ2-1; D gene: NA; V gene: TRBV7-9; CDR3 DNA: TGTGCCAGCAGCATGGGTGAGCAGTTCTTC; CDR3 protein: CASSMGEQFF
clone size: few; J gene: TRBJ1-5; D gene: TRBD1; V gene: TRBV27; CDR3 DNA: TGTGCCAGCAGCACCAAAGGACAGGGGATTCAGCCCCAGCATTTT; CDR3 protein: CASSTKGQGIQPQHF
clone size: few; J gene: TRBJ2-1; D gene: NA; V gene: TRBV5-4; CDR3 DNA: TGTGCCAGCACCACGGAGTCGTCCTACAATGAGCAGTTCTTC; CDR3 protein: CASTTESSYNEQFF
clone size: NA; J gene: TRBJ2-1; D gene: TRBD1; V gene: TRBV4-2; CDR3 DNA: TGTGCCAGCAGCCTCGAGGGGACAGGGGTCGATAAGCAGTTCTTC; CDR3 protein: CASSLEGTGVDKQFF
clone size: NA; J gene: TRBJ2-5; D gene: NA; V gene: TRBV11-2; CDR3 DNA: TGTGCCAGCAGCTTAATTATGGAGACCCAGTACTTC; CDR3 protein: CASSLIMETQYF
clone size: few; J gene: TRBJ2-2; D gene: NA; V gene: TRBV9; CDR3 DNA: TGTGCCAGCAGCGAAACTAACACCGGGGAGCTGTTTTTT; CDR3 protein: CASSETNTGELFF
clone size: few; J gene: TRBJ2-7; D gene: TRBD1; V gene: TRBV27; CDR3 DNA: TGTGCCAGCAGTCGGACAGGCGAGGGGCAGTACTTC; CDR3 protein: CASSRTGEGQYF
clone size: few; J gene: TRBJ2-1; D gene: NA; V gene: TRBV7-2; CDR3 DNA: TGTGCCAGCAGCTCCGAGATCGTAGTTGAGTTCTTC; CDR3 protein: CASSSEIVVEFF
clone size: NA; J gene: TRBJ2-1; D gene: TRBD1; V gene: TRBV4-2; CDR3 DNA: TGTGCCAGCAGCCGACAGGGACCTAAGTACAATGAGCAGTTCTTC; CDR3 protein: CASSRQGPKYNEQFF
clone size: NA; J gene: TRBJ2-3; D gene: NA; V gene: TRBV7-8; CDR3 DNA: TGTGCCAGCAGCTTAGACAGGGAGTTCTTCGGGGATACGCAGTATTTT; CDR3 protein: CASSLDREFFGDTQYF
clone size: NA; J gene: TRBJ1-1; D gene: NA; V gene: TRBV20-1; CDR3 DNA: TGCAGTGCTAGAGAGGTTGCAGGGCCCGATATAGAAGCTTTCTTT; CDR3 protein: CSAREVAGPDIEAFF
clone size: many; J gene: TRBJ1-4; D gene: TRBD1; V gene: TRBV7-6; CDR3 DNA: TGTGCCAGCAGCTCCACAGGGGGTCCAACTAATGAAAAACTGTTTTTT; CDR3 protein: CASSSTGGPTNEKLFF
clone size: NA; J gene: TRBJ2-6; D gene: TRBD1; V gene: TRBV15; CDR3 DNA: TGTGCCACCAGCAGAGAAGTTGCAGGGGGCGACTCTGGGGCCAACGTCCTGACTTTC; CDR3 protein: CATSREVAGGDSGANVLTF
clone size: few; J gene: TRBJ2-1; D gene: NA; V gene: TRBV11-1; CDR3 DNA: TGTGCCAGCAGCTTAGCCAGGAACTCCTACAATGAGCAGTTCTTC; CDR3 protein: CASSLARNSYNEQFF
clone size: few; J gene: TRBJ2-1; D gene: NA; V gene: TRBV19; CDR3 DNA: TGTGCCAGTAGTATAATAGGGGGCTACAATGAGCAGTTCTTC; CDR3 protein: CASSIIGGYNEQFF
clone size: NA; J gene: TRBJ1-2; D gene: NA; V gene: TRBV6-2/TRBV6-3; CDR3 DNA: TGTGCCAGCAGAAGATCGGAAGGCTACACCTTC; CDR3 protein: CASRRSEGYTF
clone size: few; J gene: TRBJ2-5; D gene: NA; V gene: TRBV6-1; CDR3 DNA: TGTGCCAGCAGTGAGTGGCAGGGTTATGAAGAGACCCAGTACTTC; CDR3 protein: CASSEWQGYEETQYF
clone size: many; J gene: TRBJ1-2; D gene: NA; V gene: TRBV7-2; CDR3 DNA: TGTGCCAGCAGCTTAGTCCGGGTGGAGGCGAACTATGGCTACACCTTC; CDR3 protein: CASSLVRVEANYGYTF
clone size: NA; J gene: TRBJ2-2; D gene: NA; V gene: TRBV6-1; CDR3 DNA: TGTGCCAGCAGTCGACACCCCCTTGGGGGTCCCTGGCTAGGGGAGCTGTTTTTT; CDR3 protein: CASSRHPLGGPWLGELFF
clone size: few; J gene: TRBJ2-5; D gene: TRBD2; V gene: TRBV4-2; CDR3 DNA: TGTGCCAGCAGCCCCCGGACTAGCGGGAGGTACCAAGAGACCCAGTACTTC; CDR3 protein: CASSPRTSGRYQETQYF
clone size: NA; J gene: TRBJ2-7; D gene: NA; V gene: TRBV7-6; CDR3 DNA: TGTGCCAGCACCGACTTGACACTCTCCTACGAGCAGTACTTC; CDR3 protein: CASTDLTLSYEQYF
clone size: NA; J gene: TRBJ2-1; D gene: NA; V gene: TRBV6-5; CDR3 DNA: TGTGCCAGCAGTTACCGTCCGGCAGGGCAAGGGGAGCAGTTCTTC; CDR3 protein: CASSYRPAGQGEQFF
clone size: few; J gene: TRBJ1-2; D gene: NA; V gene: TRBV6-1; CDR3 DNA: TGTGCCAGCAGTGAAGCGAGGGGGTTCAAGGACTATGGCTACACCTTC; CDR3 protein: CASSEARGFKDYGYTF
clone size: few; J gene: TRBJ2-1; D gene: TRBD2; V gene: TRBV7-8; CDR3 DNA: TGTGCCAGCAGCTTAGCCCCTGGGGAGGGGAAATACAATGAGCAGTTCTTC; CDR3 protein: CASSLAPGEGKYNEQFF
clone size: NA; J gene: TRBJ2-5; D gene: NA; V gene: TRBV12-3/TRBV12-4; CDR3 DNA: TGTGCCAGCAGTTTAGGGGGGTTCCGCCAAGAGACCCAGTACTTC; CDR3 protein: CASSLGGFRQETQYF
clone size: few; J gene: TRBJ2-7; D gene: NA; V gene: TRBV6-1; CDR3 DNA: TGTGCCAGCAGCGCCCAGGAGCAGTACTTC; CDR3 protein: CASSAQEQYF
clone size: NA; J gene: TRBJ2-7; D gene: TRBD2; V gene: TRBV27; CDR3 DNA: TGTGCCAGCAGTTTCGGGGGGGGGCGGTACGAGCAGTACTTC; CDR3 protein: CASSFGGGRYEQYF
clone size: NA; J gene: TRBJ2-7; D gene: TRBD1; V gene: TRBV12-3/TRBV12-4; CDR3 DNA: TGTGCCAGCAGTTTAAGGGGGGACAGGGGAAGGGCATCATCCTCCTACGAGCAGTACTTC; CDR3 protein: CASSLRGDRGRASSSYEQYF
clone size: many; J gene: TRBJ2-1; D gene: TRBD2; V gene: TRBV7-2; CDR3 DNA: TGTGCCAGCACGCAAGCGGGGGGCACCTACAATGAGCAGTTCTTC; CDR3 protein: CASTQAGGTYNEQFF
clone size: NA; J gene: TRBJ1-1; D gene: NA; V gene: TRBV19; CDR3 DNA: TGTGCCAGTAGTATCCGGAGGATTGGGACTGAAGCTTTCTTT; CDR3 protein: CASSIRRIGTEAFF
clone size: NA; J gene: TRBJ1-2; D gene: TRBD1; V gene: TRBV27; CDR3 DNA: TGTGCCAGCAGACTTACAGGGGCCCGGGGCTACACCTTC; CDR3 protein: CASRLTGARGYTF
clone size: NA; J gene: TRBJ2-5; D gene: NA; V gene: TRBV10-3; CDR3 DNA: TGTGCCATCAGTGAACCCACAGGGATCAAAGAGACCCAGTACTTC; CDR3 protein: CAISEPTGIKETQYF
clone size: many; J gene: TRBJ2-4; D gene: TRBD2; V gene: TRBV7-2; CDR3 DNA: TGTGCCAGCAGCGTCCCCCGAGACCCCCGCAGCGGGGGCCCCCAGGCCAAAAACATTCAGTACTTC; CDR3 protein: CASSVPRDPRSGGPQAKNIQYF
clone size: many; J gene: TRBJ1-1; D gene: TRBD1; V gene: TRBV6-2/TRBV6-3; CDR3 DNA: TGTGCCAGCTCCGAGAGACAGGGGAACACTGAAGCTTTCTTT; CDR3 protein: CASSERQGNTEAFF
clone size: NA; J gene: TRBJ2-1; D gene: NA; V gene: TRBV19; CDR3 DNA: TGTGCCAGTAGCAGAGGGCTCAGCGAGCAGTTCTTC; CDR3 protein: CASSRGLSEQFF
clone size: NA; J gene: TRBJ1-2; D gene: TRBD1; V gene: TRBV29-1; CDR3 DNA: TGCAGCGTTGAAGAATGGGGGACAGGGTCGAGCTATGGCTACACCTTC; CDR3 protein: CSVEEWGTGSSYGYTF
clone size: few; J gene: TRBJ2-2; D gene: NA; V gene: TRBV5-5; CDR3 DNA: TGTGCCAGCAGCTACAGTCGATTCACCGGGGAGCTGTTTTTT; CDR3 protein: CASSYSRFTGELFF
clone size: once; J gene: TRBJ2-2; D gene: TRBD2; V gene: TRBV18; CDR3 DNA: TGTGCCAGCTCACCTTCTCTAGCGGGGGAACCGAACACCGGGGAGCTGTTTTTT; CDR3 protein: CASSPSLAGEPNTGELFF
clone size: few; J gene: TRBJ2-2; D gene: NA; V gene: TRBV15; CDR3 DNA: TGTGCCACCAGAGCGCCGGGGGCTCCTGCCGGGGAGCTGTTTTTT; CDR3 protein: CATRAPGAPAGELFF
clone size: few; J gene: TRBJ2-3; D gene: NA; V gene: TRBV12-3/TRBV12-4; CDR3 DNA: TGTGCCAGCAGTTTAAGGGTTGAGGGACGAGGGAATACGCAGTATTTT; CDR3 protein: CASSLRVEGRGNTQYF
clone size: few; J gene: TRBJ2-1; D gene: NA; V gene: TRBV28; CDR3 DNA: TGTGCCAGCAGTTCCCTTTCGACTAATCCCAATGAGCAGTTCTTC; CDR3 protein: CASSSLSTNPNEQFF
clone size: many; J gene: TRBJ2-2; D gene: NA; V gene: TRBV7-2; CDR3 DNA: TGTGCCAGCAGCCCCCCGCCGGGGGAAAACACCGGGGAGCTGTTTTTT; CDR3 protein: CASSPPPGENTGELFF
clone size: many; J gene: TRBJ1-1; D gene: NA; V gene: TRBV7-6; CDR3 DNA: TGTGCCAGCAGCTTCCTAAAACGCGGGACTCTAGTCTTT; CDR3 protein: CASSFLKRGTLVF
clone size: NA; J gene: TRBJ2-3; D gene: TRBD2; V gene: TRBV7-6; CDR3 DNA: TGTGCCAGCAGCCCTCGGACTAGCGGGGGGAACACAGATACGCAGTATTTT; CDR3 protein: CASSPRTSGGNTDTQYF